The present T cell receptor beta chain was sequenced within a study of blood T cell repertoires in COVID-19. Study overall: Sources were T cells, B-cell-depleted T cells, or PBMCs; the material itself was cDNA or gDNA.

Germline CDR1 SQVTM, CDR2 ANQGSEA. The CDR3 has 14 residues. Trimming removed 4 bases from V and 1 base from J; junction bases left unmatched: 6. Profiling relied on immunoSEQ multiplex PCR, and the TCRdb table lists in-frame clones only, not all of them. This sample has a few hundred thousand clones; about nine tenths occur once, and the top ten carry around 4.5%. The sample was peripheral blood. This chain uses TRBV29-1 with TRBJ1-1; 7 bases fit TRBD1. The source of this sequence is a man between 45 and 60 years old with acute or convalescent COVID-19. CDR3 in DNA: TGCAGCGTTGTCCGACAGGGCGGGAACACTGAAGCTTTCTTT. This gives the protein CSVVRQGGNTEAFF.